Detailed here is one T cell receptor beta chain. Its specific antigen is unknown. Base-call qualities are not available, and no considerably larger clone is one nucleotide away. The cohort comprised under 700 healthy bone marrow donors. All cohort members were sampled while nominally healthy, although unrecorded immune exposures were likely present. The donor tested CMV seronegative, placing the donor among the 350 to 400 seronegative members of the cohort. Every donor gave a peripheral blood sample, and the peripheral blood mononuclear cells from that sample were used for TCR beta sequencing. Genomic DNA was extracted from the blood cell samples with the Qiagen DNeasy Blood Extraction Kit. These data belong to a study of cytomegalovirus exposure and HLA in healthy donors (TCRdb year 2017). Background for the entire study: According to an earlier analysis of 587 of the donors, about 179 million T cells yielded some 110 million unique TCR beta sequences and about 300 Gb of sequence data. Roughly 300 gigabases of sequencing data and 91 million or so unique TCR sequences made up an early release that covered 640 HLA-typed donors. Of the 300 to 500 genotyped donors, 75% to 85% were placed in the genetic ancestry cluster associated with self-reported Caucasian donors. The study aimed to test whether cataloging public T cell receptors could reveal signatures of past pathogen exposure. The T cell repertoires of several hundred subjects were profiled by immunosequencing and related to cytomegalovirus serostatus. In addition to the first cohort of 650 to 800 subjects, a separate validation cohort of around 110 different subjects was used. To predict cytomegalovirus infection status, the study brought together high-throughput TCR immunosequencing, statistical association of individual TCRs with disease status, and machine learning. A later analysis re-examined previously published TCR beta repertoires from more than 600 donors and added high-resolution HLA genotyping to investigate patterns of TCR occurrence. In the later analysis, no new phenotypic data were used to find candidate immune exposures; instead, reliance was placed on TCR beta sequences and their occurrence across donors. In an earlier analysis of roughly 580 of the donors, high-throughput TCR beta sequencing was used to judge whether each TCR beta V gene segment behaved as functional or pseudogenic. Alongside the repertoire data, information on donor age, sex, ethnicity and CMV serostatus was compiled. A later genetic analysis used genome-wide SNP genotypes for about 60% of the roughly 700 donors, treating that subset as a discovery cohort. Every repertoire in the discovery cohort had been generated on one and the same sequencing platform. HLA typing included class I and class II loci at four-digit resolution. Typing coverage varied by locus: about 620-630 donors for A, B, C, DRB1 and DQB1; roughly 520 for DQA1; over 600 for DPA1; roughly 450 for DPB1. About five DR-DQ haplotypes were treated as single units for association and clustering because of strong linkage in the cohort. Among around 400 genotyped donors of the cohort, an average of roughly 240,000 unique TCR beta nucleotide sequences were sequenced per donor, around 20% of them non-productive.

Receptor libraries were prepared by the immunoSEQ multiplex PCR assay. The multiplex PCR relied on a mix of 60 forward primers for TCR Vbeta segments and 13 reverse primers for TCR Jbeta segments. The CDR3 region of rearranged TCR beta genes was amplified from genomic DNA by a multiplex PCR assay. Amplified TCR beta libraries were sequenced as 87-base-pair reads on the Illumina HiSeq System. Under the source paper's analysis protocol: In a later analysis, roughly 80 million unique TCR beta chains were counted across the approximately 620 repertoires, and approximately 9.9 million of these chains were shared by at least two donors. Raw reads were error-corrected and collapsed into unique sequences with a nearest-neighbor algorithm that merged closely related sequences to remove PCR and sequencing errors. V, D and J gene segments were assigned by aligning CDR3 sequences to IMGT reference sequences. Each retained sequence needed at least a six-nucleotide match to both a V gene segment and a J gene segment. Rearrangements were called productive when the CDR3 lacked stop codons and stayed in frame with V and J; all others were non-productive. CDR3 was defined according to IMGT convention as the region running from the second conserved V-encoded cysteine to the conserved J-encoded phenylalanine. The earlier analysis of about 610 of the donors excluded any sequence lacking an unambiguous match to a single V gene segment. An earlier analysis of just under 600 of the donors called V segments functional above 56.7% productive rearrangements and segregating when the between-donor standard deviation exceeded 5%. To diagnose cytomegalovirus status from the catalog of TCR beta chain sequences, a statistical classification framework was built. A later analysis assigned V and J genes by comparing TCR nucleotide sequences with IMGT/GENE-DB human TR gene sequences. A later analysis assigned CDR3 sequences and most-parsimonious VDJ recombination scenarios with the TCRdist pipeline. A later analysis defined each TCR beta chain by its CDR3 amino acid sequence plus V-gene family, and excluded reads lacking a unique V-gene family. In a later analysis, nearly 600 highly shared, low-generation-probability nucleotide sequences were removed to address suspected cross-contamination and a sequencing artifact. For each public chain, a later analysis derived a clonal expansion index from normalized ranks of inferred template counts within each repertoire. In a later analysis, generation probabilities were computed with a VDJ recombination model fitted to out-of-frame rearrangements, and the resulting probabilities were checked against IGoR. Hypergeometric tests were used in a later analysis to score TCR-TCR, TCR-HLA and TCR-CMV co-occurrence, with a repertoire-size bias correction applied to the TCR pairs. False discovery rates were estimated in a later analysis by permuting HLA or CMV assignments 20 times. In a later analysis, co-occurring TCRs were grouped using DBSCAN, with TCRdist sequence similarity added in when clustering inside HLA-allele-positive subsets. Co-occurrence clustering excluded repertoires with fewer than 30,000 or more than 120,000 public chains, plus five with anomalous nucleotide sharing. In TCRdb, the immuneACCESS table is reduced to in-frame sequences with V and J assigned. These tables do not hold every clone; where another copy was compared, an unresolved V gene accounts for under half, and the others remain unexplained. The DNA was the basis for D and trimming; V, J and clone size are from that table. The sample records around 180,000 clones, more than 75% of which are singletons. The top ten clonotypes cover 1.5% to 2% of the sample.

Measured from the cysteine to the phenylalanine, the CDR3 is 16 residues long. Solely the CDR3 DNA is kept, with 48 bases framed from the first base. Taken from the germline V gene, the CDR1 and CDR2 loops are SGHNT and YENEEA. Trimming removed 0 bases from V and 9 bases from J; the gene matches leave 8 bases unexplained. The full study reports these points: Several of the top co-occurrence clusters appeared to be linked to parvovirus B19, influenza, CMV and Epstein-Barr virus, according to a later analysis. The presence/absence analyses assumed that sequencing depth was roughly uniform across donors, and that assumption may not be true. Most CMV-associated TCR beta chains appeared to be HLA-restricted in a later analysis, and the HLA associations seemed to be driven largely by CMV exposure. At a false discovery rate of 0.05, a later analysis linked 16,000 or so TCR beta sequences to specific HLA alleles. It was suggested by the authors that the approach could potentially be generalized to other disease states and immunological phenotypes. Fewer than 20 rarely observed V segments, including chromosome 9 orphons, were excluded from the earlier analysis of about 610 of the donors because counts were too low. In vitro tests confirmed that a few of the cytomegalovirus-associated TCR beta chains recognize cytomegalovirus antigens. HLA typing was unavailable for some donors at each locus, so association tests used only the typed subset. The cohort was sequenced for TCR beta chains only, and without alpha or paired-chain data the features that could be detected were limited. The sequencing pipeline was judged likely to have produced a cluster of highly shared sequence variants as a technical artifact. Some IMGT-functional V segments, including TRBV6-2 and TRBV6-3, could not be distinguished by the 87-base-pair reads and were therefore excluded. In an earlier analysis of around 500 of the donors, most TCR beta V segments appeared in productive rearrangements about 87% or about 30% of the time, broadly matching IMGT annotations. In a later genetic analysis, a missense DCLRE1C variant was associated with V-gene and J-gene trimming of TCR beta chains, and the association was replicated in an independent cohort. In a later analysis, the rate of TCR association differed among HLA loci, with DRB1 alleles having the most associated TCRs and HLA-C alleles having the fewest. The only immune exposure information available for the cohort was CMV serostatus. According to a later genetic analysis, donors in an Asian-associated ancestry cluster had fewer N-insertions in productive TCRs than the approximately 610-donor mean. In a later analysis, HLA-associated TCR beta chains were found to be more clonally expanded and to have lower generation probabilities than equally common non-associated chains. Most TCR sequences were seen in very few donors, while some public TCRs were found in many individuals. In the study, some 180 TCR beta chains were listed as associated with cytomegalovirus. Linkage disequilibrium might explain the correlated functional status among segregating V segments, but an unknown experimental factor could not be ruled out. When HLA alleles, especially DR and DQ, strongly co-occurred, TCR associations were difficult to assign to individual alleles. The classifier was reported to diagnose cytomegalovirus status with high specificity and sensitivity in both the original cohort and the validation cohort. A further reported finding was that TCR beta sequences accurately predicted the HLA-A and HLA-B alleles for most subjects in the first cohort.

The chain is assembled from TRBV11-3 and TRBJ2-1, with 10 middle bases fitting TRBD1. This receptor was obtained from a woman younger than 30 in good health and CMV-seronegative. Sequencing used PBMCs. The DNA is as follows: TGTGCCAGCAGCTTAGAGGGGACAGGGGCACCCCGTGAGCAGTTCTTC. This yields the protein CASSLEGTGAPREQFF.